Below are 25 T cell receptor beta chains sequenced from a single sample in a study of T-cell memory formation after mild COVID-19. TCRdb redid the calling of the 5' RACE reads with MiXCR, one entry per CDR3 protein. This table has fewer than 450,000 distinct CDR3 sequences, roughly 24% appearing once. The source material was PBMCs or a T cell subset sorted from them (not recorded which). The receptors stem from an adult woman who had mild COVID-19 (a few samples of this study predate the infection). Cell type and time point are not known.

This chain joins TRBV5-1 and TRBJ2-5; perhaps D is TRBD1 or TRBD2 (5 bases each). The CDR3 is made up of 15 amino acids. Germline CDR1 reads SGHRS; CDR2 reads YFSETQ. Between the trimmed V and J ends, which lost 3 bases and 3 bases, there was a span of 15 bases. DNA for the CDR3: TGCGCCAGCAGCTGGGGCCGAGGGATAAAAGAGACCCAGTACTTC. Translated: CASSWGRGIKETQYF.

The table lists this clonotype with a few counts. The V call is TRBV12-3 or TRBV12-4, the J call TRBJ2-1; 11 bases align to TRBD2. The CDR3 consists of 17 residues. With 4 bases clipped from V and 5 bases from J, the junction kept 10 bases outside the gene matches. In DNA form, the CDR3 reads TGTGCCAGCAGTTGGCTAGCGGGAGGAGGGATCGACAATGAGCAGTTCTTC. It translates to CASSWLAGGGIDNEQFF.

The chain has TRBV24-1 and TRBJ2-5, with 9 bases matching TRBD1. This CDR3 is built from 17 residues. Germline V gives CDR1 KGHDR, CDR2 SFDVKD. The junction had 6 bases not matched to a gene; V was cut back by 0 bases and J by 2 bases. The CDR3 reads CATSDLPSDRGQETQYF. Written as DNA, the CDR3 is TGTGCCACCAGTGATTTGCCTTCGGACAGGGGTCAAGAGACCCAGTACTTC.

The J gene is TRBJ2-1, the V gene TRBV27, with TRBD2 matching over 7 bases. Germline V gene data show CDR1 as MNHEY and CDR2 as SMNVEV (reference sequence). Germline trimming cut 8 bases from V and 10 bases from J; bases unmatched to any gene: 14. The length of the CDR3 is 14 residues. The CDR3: CASRYGAGVREQFF. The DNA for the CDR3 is TGTGCCAGCCGCTATGGGGCGGGGGTCCGAGAGCAGTTCTTC.

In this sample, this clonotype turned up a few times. The CDR3 loop is CASSYRTGASTEAFF. The CDR3 region has the DNA TGCGCCAGCAGCTACCGGACAGGGGCAAGCACTGAAGCTTTCTTT. This sequence joins TRBV5-1 and TRBJ1-1; 9 nucleotides line up with TRBD1. V shed 3 bases, J shed 4 bases, and the junction held 7 bases outside the gene matches. Germline V CDR1 and CDR2: SGHRS, YFSETQ. CDR3 length: 15 residues.

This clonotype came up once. The CDR3 region is CSAPPRGGGPNTEAFF. Here the CDR3 DNA reads TGCAGTGCTCCCCCTCGGGGAGGGGGGCCGAACACTGAAGCTTTCTTT. The chain carries TRBV20-1 and TRBJ1-1; a weak D match, TRBD1 (6 bases). This CDR3 spans 16 amino acids. CDR1 and CDR2 from the germline V gene are DFQATT and SNEGSKA (reference sequence). Trimming pared 5 bases from V and 1 base from J, leaving 20 bases between.

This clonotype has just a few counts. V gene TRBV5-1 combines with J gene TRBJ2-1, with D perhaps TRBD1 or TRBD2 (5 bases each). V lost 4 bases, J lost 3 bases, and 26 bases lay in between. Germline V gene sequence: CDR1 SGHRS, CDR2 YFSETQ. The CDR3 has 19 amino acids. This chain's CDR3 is CASSPMGPEVEVGYNEQFF. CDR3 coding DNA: TGCGCCAGCAGCCCTATGGGACCGGAGGTAGAAGTAGGCTACAATGAGCAGTTCTTC.

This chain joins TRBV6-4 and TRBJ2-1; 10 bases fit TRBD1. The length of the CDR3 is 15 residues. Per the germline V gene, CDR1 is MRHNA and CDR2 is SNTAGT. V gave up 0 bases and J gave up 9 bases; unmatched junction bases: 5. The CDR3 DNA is TGTGCCAGCAGTGACTCGAGACAGGGGGCGAGTGAGCAGTTCTTC. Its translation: CASSDSRQGASEQFF.

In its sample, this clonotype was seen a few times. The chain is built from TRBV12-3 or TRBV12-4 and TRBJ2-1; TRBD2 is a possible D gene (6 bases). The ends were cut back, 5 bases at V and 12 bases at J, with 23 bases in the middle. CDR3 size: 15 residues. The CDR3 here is CASSPTSRFPDGQFF. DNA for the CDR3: TGTGCCAGCAGTCCGACTAGTCGGTTTCCTGATGGGCAGTTCTTC.

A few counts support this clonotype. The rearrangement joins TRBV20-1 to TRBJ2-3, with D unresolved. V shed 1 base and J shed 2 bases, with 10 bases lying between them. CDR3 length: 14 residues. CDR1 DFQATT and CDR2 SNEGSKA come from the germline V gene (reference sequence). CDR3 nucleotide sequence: TGCAGTGCTAGAGGTATTTCACCCACAGATACGCAGTATTTT. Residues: CSARGISPTDTQYF.

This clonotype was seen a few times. The CDR3 DNA follows: TGTGCCACCAGAACTGGTACGCGGACCGGGGAGCTGTTTTTT. It specifies CATRTGTRTGELFF. This chain uses TRBV11-3 with TRBJ2-2; D gene uncertain. This CDR3 has 14 residues. The germline gives CDR1 SGHNT, CDR2 YENEEA. The V end lost 10 bases, the J end lost 5 bases, and 17 bases lay between the germline ends.

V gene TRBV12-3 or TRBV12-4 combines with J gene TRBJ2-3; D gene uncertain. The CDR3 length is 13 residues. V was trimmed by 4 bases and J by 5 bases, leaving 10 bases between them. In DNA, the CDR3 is TGTGCCAGCAGTTCCTCTGATCAAGATACGCAGTATTTT. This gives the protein CASSSSDQDTQYF.

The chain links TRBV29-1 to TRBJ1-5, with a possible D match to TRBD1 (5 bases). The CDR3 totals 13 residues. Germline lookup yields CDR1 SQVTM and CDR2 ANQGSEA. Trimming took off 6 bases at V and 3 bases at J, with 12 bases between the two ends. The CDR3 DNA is TGCAGCGTCGACCTAGGGACCAATCAGCCCCAGCATTTT. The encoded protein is CSVDLGTNQPQHF. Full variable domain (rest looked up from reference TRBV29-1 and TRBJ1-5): SAVISQKPSRDICQRGTSLTIQCQVDSQVTMMFWYRQQPGQSLTLIATANQGSEATYESGFVIDKFPISRPNLTFSTLTVSNMSPEDSSIYLCSVDLGTNQPQHFGDGTRLSIL.

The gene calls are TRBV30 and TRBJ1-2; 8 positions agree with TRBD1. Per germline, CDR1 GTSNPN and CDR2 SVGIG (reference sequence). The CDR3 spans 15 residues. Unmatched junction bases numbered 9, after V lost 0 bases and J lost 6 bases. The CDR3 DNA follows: TGTGCCTGGAGTGTACGGGCAGGGGGCATGGATGGCTACACCTTC. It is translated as CAWSVRAGGMDGYTF.

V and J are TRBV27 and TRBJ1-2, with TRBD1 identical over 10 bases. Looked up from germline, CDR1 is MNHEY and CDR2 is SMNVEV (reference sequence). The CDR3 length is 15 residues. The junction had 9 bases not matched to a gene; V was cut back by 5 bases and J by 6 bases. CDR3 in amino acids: CASSEWTGGMNGYTF. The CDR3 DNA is TGTGCCAGCAGTGAATGGACAGGGGGTATGAATGGCTACACCTTC.

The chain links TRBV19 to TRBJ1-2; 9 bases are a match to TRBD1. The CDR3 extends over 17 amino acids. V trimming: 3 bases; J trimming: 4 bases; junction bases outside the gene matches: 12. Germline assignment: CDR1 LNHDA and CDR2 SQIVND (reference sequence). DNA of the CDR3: TGTGCCAGTAGTATGAGGGACAGGGTCCCTCGGGGCTATGGCTACACCTTC. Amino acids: CASSMRDRVPRGYGYTF.

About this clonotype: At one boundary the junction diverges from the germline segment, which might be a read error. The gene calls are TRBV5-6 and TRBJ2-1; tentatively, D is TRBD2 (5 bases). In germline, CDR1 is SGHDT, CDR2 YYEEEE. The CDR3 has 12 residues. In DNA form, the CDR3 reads TGTGCCAGCAGCTTGCGAGGGAATGAGCAGTTATTC. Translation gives CASSLRGNEQLF.

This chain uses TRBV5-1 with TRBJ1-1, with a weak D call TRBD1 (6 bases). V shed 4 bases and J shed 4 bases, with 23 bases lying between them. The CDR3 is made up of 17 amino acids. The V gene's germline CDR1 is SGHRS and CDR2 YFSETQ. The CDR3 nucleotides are TGCGCCAGCAGCCCGTTAAACCCTACAGGGAGAGGCACTGAAGCTTTCTTT. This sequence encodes CASSPLNPTGRGTEAFF.

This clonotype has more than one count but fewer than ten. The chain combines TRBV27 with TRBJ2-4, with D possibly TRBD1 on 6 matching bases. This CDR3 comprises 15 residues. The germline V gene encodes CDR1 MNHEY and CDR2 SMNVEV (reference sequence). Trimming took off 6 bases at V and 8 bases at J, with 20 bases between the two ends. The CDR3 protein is CASSHIRGEEDIQYF. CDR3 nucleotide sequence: TGTGCCAGCAGCCATATCAGGGGAGAGGAGGACATTCAGTACTTC.

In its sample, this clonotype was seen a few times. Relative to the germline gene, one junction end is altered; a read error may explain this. The CDR3 DNA follows: TGTGCCAGCAGCCGACATGAGAGCGGGAAGCTGTTTTTT. Translated: CASSRHESGKLFF. The V call is TRBV14, the J call TRBJ2-2; 7 nucleotides line up with TRBD2. The germline CDR1 and CDR2 sequences are SGHDN and FVKESK. This CDR3 region has 13 residues. Full variable domain (outside the CDR3, taken from reference TRBV14 and TRBJ2-2): EAGVTQFPSHSVIEKGQTVTLRCDPISGHDNLYWYRRVMGKEIKFLLHFVKESKQDESGMPNNRFLAERTGGTYSTLKVQPAELEDSGVYFCASSRHESGKLFFGEGSRLTVL.

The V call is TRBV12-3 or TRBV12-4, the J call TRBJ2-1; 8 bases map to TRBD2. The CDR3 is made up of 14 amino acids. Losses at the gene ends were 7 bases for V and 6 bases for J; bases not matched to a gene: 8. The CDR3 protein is CASKPGLAGNEQFF. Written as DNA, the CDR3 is TGTGCCAGCAAACCCGGACTAGCAGGCAATGAGCAGTTCTTC.

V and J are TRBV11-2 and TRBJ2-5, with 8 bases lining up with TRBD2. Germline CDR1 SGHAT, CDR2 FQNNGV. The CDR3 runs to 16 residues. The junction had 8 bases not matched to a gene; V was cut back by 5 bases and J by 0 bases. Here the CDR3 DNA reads TGTGCCAGCAGCGCTACTAGCGGACAGTACCAAGAGACCCAGTACTTC. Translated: CASSATSGQYQETQYF.

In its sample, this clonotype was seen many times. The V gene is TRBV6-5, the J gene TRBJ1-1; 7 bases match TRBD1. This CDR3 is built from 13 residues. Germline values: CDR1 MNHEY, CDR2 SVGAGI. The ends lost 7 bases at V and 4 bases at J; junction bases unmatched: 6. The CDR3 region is CASTVQGFTEAFF. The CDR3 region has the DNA TGTGCCAGCACCGTACAGGGGTTCACTGAAGCTTTCTTT.

The CDR3 DNA reads as TGTGCCAGCAGCCCGGGATCGCGGGAGACCCAGTACTTC. It yields the protein CASSPGSRETQYF. The chain joins TRBV7-2 to TRBJ2-5, with a possible D match to TRBD2 (5 bases). The CDR3 is 13 amino acids. V gave up 5 bases and J gave up 5 bases, with 12 bases separating them. Germline V gene sequence: CDR1 SGHTA, CDR2 FQGNSA.

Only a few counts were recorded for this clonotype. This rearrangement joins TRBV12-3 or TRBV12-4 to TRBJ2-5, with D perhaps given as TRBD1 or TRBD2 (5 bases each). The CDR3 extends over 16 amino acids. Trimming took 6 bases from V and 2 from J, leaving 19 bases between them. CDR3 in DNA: TGTGCCAGCAGCTCGCCGTCGGGGCGGATTCAAGAGACCCAGTACTTC. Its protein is CASSSPSGRIQETQYF.